This entry is about one T cell receptor beta chain. The CDR3 length is 16 residues. The germline V gene encodes CDR1 SGHRS and CDR2 YFSETQ. Germline trimming cut 2 bases from V and 0 bases from J; bases unmatched to any gene: 3. Source study methods: Samples ranged from roughly 23,224 to 690,600 TCRs, with a median of approximately 90,000. TCRdb redid the calling of the 5' RACE reads with MiXCR, one entry per CDR3 protein. The V and J calls reflect TCRdb's pipeline rather than the authors' work. The table has under 150,000 distinct CDR3 sequences, approximately 19% seen once; the top ten hold roughly 2.8%. This sample is drawn from a study of human T cells and chemical hapten exposure. The total RNA was obtained from whole blood that was not fractionated.

This clonotype was sampled from a human donor in good health. The V gene is TRBV5-1, the J gene TRBJ1-3, with 9 bases that match TRBD1. This CDR3 reads CASSFGTGLSGNTIYF. The CDR3 DNA reads as TGCGCCAGCAGCTTTGGGACAGGGCTCTCTGGAAACACCATATATTTT.